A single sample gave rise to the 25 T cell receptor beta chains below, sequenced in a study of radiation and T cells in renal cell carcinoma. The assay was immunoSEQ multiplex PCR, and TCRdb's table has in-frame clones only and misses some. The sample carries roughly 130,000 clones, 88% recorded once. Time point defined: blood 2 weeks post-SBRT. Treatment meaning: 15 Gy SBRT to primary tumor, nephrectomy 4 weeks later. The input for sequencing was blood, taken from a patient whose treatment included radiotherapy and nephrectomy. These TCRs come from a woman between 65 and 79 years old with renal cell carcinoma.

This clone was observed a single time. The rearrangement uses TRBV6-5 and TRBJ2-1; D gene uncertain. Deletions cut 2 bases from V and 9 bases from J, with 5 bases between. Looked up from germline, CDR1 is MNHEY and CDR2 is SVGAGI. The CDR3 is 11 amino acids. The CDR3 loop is CASSYVGEQFF. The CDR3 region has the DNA TGTGCCAGCAGTTACGTGGGTGAGCAGTTCTTC.

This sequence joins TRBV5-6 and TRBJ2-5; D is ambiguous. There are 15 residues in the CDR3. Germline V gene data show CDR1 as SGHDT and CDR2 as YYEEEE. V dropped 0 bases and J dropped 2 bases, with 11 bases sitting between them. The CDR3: CASSLEGSGQETQYF. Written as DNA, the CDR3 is TGTGCCAGCAGCTTGGAAGGGTCCGGGCAAGAGACCCAGTACTTC.

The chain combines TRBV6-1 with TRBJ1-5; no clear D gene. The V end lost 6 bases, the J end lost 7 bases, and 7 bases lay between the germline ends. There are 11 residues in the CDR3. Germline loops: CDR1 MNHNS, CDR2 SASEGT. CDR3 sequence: CASRGGQPQHF. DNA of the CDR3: TGTGCCAGCAGGGGCGGGCAGCCCCAGCATTTT.

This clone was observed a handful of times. CDR3 residues: CASSRTGSSGNTIYF. The CDR3 DNA reads TGTGCCAGCAGTCGGACAGGGAGCTCTGGAAACACCATATATTTT. The chain combines TRBV6-5 with TRBJ1-3; 8 bases line up with TRBD1. V was pared by 5 bases and J by 0 bases, with 3 bases of the junction left unmatched. The germline gives CDR1 MNHEY, CDR2 SVGAGI. CDR3 length: 15 amino acids.

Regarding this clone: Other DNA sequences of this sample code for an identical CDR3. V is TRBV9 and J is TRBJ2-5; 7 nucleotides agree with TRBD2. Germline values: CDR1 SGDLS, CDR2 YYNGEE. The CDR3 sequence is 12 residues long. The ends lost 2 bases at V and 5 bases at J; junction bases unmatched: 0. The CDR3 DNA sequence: TGTGCCAGCAGCGTGGGAGGGGAGACCCAGTACTTC. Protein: CASSVGGETQYF.

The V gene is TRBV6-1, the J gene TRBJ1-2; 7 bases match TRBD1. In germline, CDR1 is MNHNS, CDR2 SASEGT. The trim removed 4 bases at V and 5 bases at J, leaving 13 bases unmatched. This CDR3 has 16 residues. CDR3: CASSASPVGTVYGYTF. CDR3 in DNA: TGTGCCAGCAGTGCCTCGCCCGTCGGGACAGTATATGGCTACACCTTC.

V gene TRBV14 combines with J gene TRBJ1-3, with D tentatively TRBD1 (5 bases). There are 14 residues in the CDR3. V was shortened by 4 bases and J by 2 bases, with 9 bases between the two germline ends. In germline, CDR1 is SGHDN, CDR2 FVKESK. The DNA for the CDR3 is TGTGCCAGCAGCCGGACGACAGCTGGAAACACCATATATTTT. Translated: CASSRTTAGNTIYF.

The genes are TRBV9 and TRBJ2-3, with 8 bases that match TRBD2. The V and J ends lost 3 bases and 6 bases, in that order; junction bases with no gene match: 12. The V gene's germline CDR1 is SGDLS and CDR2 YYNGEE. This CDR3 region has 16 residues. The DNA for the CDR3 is TGTGCCAGCAGCGACCCCCTCGGACTAGCATCGGATACGCAGTATTTT. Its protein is CASSDPLGLASDTQYF.

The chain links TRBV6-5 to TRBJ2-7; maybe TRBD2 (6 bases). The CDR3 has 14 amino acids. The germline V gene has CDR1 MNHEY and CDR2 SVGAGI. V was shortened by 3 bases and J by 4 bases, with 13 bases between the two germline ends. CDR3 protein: CASSYLRGGYEQYF. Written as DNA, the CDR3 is TGTGCCAGCAGTTATTTGCGGGGCGGTTACGAGCAGTACTTC.

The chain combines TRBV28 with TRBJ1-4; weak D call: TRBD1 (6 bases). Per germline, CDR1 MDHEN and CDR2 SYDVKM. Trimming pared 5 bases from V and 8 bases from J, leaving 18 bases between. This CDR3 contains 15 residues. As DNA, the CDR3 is TGTGCCAGCAGTGTGGGGGGCGCGTATGGAGAAAAACTGTTTTTT. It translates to CASSVGGAYGEKLFF.

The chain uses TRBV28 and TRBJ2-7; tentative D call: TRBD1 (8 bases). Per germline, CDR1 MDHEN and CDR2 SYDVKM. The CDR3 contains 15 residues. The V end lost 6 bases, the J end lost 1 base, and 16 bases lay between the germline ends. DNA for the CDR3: TGTGCCAGCAGGGGAGTACAGGGGGGGTCCTACGAGCAGTACTTC. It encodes CASRGVQGGSYEQYF.

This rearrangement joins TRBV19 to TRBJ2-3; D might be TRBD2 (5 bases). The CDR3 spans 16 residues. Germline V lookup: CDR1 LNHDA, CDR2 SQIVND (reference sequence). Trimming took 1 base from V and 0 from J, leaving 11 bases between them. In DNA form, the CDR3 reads TGTGCCAGTAGTATAGTGCTAGCAGCTAGCACAGATACGCAGTATTTT. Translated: CASSIVLAASTDTQYF.

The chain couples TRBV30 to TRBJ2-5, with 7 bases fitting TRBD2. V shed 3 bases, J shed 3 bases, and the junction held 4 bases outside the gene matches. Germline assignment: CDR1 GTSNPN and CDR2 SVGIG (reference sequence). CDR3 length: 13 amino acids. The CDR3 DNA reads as TGTGCCTGGAGAGGAGGGACTAAAGAGACCCAGTACTTC. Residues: CAWRGGTKETQYF. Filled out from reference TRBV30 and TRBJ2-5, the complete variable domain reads SQTIHQWPATLVQPVGSPLSLECTVEGTSNPNLYWYRQAAGRGLQLLFYSVGIGQISSEVPQNLSASRPQDRQFILSSKKLLLSDSGFYLCAWRGGTKETQYFGPGTRLLVL.

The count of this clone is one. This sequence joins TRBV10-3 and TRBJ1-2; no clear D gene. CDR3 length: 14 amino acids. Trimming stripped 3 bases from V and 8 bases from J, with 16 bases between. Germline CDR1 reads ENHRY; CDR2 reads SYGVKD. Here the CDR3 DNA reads TGTGCCATCAGTGAAGGTGGGAAGGGTGGAGGCTACACCTTC. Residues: CAISEGGKGGGYTF.

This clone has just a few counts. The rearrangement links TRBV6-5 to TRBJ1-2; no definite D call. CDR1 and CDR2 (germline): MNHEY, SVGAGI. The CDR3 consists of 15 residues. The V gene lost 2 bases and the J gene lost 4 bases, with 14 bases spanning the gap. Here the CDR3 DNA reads TGTGCCAGCAGTTACGGTGGAGCGACCTCCTATGGCTACACCTTC. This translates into CASSYGGATSYGYTF.

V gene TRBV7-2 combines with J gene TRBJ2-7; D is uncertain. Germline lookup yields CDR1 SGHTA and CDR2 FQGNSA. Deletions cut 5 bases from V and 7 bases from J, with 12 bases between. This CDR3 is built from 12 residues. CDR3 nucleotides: TGTGCCAGCAGCCTCGGTCCAGCAGAGCAGTACTTC. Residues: CASSLGPAEQYF.

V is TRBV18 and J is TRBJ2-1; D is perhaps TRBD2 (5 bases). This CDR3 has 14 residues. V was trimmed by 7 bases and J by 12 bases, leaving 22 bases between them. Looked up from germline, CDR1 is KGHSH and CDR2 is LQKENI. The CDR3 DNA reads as TGTGCCAGCTTCAGAGACCGGCCTACCGAGGGGCAGTTCTTC. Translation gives CASFRDRPTEGQFF.

CDR3 residues: CATWDTRSPLHF. CDR3 DNA: TGTGCCACCTGGGACACCAGGTCACCCCTCCACTTT. This chain links TRBV6-6 with TRBJ1-6; TRBD1 is a possible D gene (6 bases). V was shortened by 10 bases and J by 10 bases, with 14 bases between the two germline ends. Germline V gene sequence: CDR1 MNHNY, CDR2 SVGAGI (reference sequence). The CDR3 runs to 12 residues.

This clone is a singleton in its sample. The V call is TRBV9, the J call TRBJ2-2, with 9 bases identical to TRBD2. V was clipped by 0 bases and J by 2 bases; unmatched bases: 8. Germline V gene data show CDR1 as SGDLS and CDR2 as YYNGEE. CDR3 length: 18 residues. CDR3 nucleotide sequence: TGTGCCAGCAGCGTAGATAGTAGCGGGGGCCATAACACCGGGGAGCTGTTTTTT. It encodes CASSVDSSGGHNTGELFF.

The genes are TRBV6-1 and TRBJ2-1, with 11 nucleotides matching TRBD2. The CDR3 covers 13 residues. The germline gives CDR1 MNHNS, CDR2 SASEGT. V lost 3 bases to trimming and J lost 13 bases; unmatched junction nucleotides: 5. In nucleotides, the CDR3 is TGTGCCAGCAGTGAGTCTAGCGGGGGGCCTCAGTTCTTC. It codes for CASSESSGGPQFF.

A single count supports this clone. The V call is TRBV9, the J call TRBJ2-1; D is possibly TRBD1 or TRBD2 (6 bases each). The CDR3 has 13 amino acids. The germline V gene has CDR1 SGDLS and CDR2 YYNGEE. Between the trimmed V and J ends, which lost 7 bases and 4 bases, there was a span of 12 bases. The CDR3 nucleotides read TGTGCCAGCGAGGGGGGCCTTTACAATGAGCAGTTCTTC. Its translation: CASEGGLYNEQFF. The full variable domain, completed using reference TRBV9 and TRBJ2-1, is DSGVTQTPKHLITATGQRVTLRCSPRSGDLSVYWYQQSLDQGLQFLIQYYNGEERAKGNILERFSAQQFPDLHSELNLSSLELGDSALYFCASEGGLYNEQFFGPGTRLTVL.

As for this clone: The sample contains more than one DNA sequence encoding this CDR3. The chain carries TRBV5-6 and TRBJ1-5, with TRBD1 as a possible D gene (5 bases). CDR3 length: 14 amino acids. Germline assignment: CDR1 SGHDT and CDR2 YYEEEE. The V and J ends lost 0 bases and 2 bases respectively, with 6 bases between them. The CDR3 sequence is CASSLGGGNQPQHF. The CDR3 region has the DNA TGTGCCAGCAGCTTGGGGGGCGGCAATCAGCCCCAGCATTTT.

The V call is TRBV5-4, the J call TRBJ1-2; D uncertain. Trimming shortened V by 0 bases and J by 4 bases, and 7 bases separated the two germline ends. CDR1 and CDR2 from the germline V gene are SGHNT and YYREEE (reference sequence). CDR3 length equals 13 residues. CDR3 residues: CASSLGDGYGYTF. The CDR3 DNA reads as TGTGCCAGCAGCTTGGGAGATGGCTATGGCTACACCTTC. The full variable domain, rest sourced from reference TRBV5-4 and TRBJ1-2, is ETGVTQSPTHLIKTRGQQVTLRCSSQSGHNTVSWYQQALGQGPQFIFQYYREEENGRGNFPPRFSGLQFPNYSSELNVNALELDDSALYLCASSLGDGYGYTFGSGTRLTVV.

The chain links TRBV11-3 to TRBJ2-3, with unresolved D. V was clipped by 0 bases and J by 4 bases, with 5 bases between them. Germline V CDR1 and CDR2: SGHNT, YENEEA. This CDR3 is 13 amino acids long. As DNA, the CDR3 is TGTGCCAGCAGCTTAGATAGGGCAGATACGCAGTATTTT. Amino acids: CASSLDRADTQYF.

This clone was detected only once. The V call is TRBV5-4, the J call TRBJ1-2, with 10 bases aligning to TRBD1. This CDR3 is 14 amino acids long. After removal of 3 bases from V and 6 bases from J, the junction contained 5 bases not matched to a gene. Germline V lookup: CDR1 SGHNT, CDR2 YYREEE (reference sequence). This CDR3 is CASSSRDRGDGYTF. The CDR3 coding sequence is TGTGCCAGCAGCTCCCGGGACAGGGGTGATGGCTACACCTTC.